Below are 27 T cell receptor beta chains sequenced from a single sample in a study of cytomegalovirus exposure and HLA in healthy donors. The PCR contained 60 Vbeta and 13 Jbeta primers. Assay used: immunoSEQ multiplex PCR; TCRdb lists only in-frame clones, some missing. The table has 250,000 or so clones, 92% seen once. The sample taken for sequencing was PBMCs. These receptors came from a girl aged 2-10 years in good health and CMV-seronegative.

The chain uses TRBV12-5 and TRBJ2-5; TRBD1 is a possible D gene (5 bases). Trimming cost V 8 bases and J 2 bases, with 24 bases left between them. The CDR3 contains 17 residues. Per the germline V gene, CDR1 is LGHNT and CDR2 is FRNRAP. The chain's CDR3 is CASPDRTGPYKQETQYF. CDR3 in DNA: TGTGCTAGTCCGGACCGAACAGGCCCCTACAAACAAGAGACCCAGTACTTC.

For the CDR3, the DNA is TGTGCCAGCAGCTTGGGGCTAGCGGGGGGGGTCGGGACCCAGTACTTC. This gives the protein CASSLGLAGGVGTQYF. This chain uses TRBV5-4 with TRBJ2-5, with 12 bases aligning to TRBD2. Per germline, CDR1 SGHNT and CDR2 YYREEE (reference sequence). The CDR3 loop spans 16 amino acids. With V trimmed by 0 bases and J by 7 bases, 7 bases remained unmatched.

For the CDR3, the DNA is TGCAGCGTTGGACAGGGGGACGTCGAGCAGTACTTC. Translating it yields CSVGQGDVEQYF. The chain has TRBV29-1 and TRBJ2-7, with 9 bases fitting TRBD1. The CDR3 has 12 amino acids. V gave up 4 bases and J gave up 6 bases; unmatched junction bases: 4. The germline V gene encodes CDR1 SQVTM and CDR2 ANQGSEA.

V and J are TRBV6-1 and TRBJ2-7, with D uncertain. CDR1 is MNHNS and CDR2 is SASEGT in the germline V gene. There are 12 residues in the CDR3. The V and J ends lost 6 bases and 5 bases respectively, with 11 bases between them. The CDR3 here is CASSKAMDEQYF. CDR3 in DNA: TGTGCCAGCAGCAAAGCAATGGACGAGCAGTACTTC.

The chain links TRBV5-1 to TRBJ2-5, with 10 bases fitting TRBD2. Per germline, CDR1 SGHRS and CDR2 YFSETQ. The ends lost 4 bases at V and 4 bases at J; junction bases unmatched: 13. The CDR3 loop spans 17 amino acids. The CDR3, as DNA: TGCGCCAGCAGCCCCTCGGTGCTAGCGGGGGTGGCAGAGACCCAGTACTTC. Translating it yields CASSPSVLAGVAETQYF.

The rearrangement joins TRBV28 to TRBJ2-7; D may be TRBD1 (6 bases). The V gene's germline CDR1 is MDHEN and CDR2 SYDVKM. The CDR3 covers 12 residues. V was shortened by 7 bases and J by 6 bases, with 13 bases between the two germline ends. The CDR3 here is CASTNPGVEQYF. CDR3 in DNA: TGTGCCAGCACCAACCCAGGGGTCGAGCAGTACTTC.

This clone was observed a few times. The chain carries TRBV7-8 and TRBJ1-3; 9 nucleotides match TRBD1. The CDR3 has 17 amino acids. J lost 3 bases, V lost 5 bases, and 11 bases had no gene match. Germline CDR1 and CDR2: SGHVS and FQNEAQ. Here the CDR3 DNA reads TGTGCCAGCAGCCGCGGAGGACAGGGGATAGATGGAAACACCATATATTTT. Protein product: CASSRGGQGIDGNTIYF.

The chain employs TRBV2 and TRBJ2-7; D may be TRBD2 (6 bases). The CDR3 consists of 14 residues. The V gene's germline CDR1 is SNHLY and CDR2 FYNNEI. Trimming cost V 8 bases and J 0 bases, with 14 bases left between them. For the CDR3, the DNA is TGTGCCAGCCTCACTCGAGCGGGCTCCTACGAGCAGTACTTC. The encoded protein is CASLTRAGSYEQYF.

This rearrangement joins TRBV29-1 to TRBJ2-5, with no clear D. The tail of the sequence fits TRBJ2-7 better, so the J call may be wrong. This CDR3 is built from 12 residues. CDR1 and CDR2 (germline): SQVTM, ANQGSEA. The CDR3 spells CSVEGTVNEQYF. In nucleotides, the CDR3 is TGCAGCGTTGAAGGTACGGTTAACGAGCAGTACTTC.

The rearrangement links TRBV7-9 to TRBJ1-2; D unclear. Germline CDR1 SEHNR, CDR2 FQNEAQ (reference sequence). Trimming left V 3 bases short and J 0 bases short, with 8 bases between. The CDR3 is 14 residues long. The CDR3 DNA reads as TGTGCCAGCAGCTTGAGAGAAGCTAACTATGGCTACACCTTC. It is translated as CASSLREANYGYTF.

The chain joins TRBV7-2 to TRBJ1-1; D is undetermined. Trimming shortened V by 3 bases and J by 0 bases, and 8 bases separated the two germline ends. The CDR3 sequence is 14 residues long. From germline, CDR1 is SGHTA and CDR2 FQGNSA. The DNA of the CDR3 is TGTGCCAGCAGCTTGGCGGCAATGAACACTGAAGCTTTCTTT. Residues: CASSLAAMNTEAFF. The full variable domain, rest sourced from reference TRBV7-2 and TRBJ1-1, is GAGVSQSPSNKVTEKGKDVELRCDPISGHTALYWYRQSLGQGLEFLIYFQGNSAPDKSGLPSDRFSAERTGGSVSTLTIQRTQQEDSAVYLCASSLAAMNTEAFFGQGTRLTVV.

This chain connects TRBV19 to TRBJ2-3; D remains ambiguous. Looked up from germline, CDR1 is LNHDA and CDR2 is SQIVND (reference sequence). The CDR3 totals 14 residues. Trimming removed 5 bases at V and 0 bases at J, with 9 bases between. CDR3 amino acids: CASSGRSSTDTQYF. As DNA, the CDR3 is TGTGCCAGTAGTGGCAGATCTAGCACAGATACGCAGTATTTT.

This chain joins TRBV7-3 and TRBJ2-7, with D possibly being TRBD1 (6 bases). V lost 3 bases and J lost 3, with 21 bases in between. Germline assignment: CDR1 SGHTA and CDR2 FQGTGA. The CDR3 is 17 amino acids. CDR3 sequence (DNA): TGTGCCAGCAGCTTTAACAGGGACGAGCCCCTCAGCTACGAGCAGTACTTC. Protein product: CASSFNRDEPLSYEQYF.

This chain links TRBV10-3 with TRBJ2-1; 12 positions agree with TRBD2. V trimming: 7 bases; J trimming: 5 bases; junction bases outside the gene matches: 3. This CDR3 spans 14 amino acids. CDR1 is ENHRY, CDR2 SYGVKD, per germline. CDR3 bases: TGTGCCATCACTAGCGGGGGGGCCAACAATGAGCAGTTCTTC. It is translated as CAITSGGANNEQFF.

The rearrangement links TRBV19 to TRBJ1-2; 8 bases are a match to TRBD1. V gave up 6 bases and J gave up 2 bases; unmatched junction bases: 8. Per the germline V gene, CDR1 is LNHDA and CDR2 is SQIVND (reference sequence). This CDR3 is 15 amino acids long. The CDR3 sequence: CASSLRDRPNYGYTF. CDR3 bases: TGTGCCAGTAGCCTCCGGGACAGGCCCAACTATGGCTACACCTTC.

The CDR3 loop reads CASSLGQANYGYTF. CDR3 DNA: TGTGCCAGCAGCCTGGGACAAGCTAACTATGGCTACACCTTC. The V gene is TRBV9, the J gene TRBJ1-2; a possible D gene is TRBD1 (6 bases). V was clipped by 4 bases and J by 0 bases, with 10 bases between them. This CDR3 spans 14 amino acids. Germline lookup yields CDR1 SGDLS and CDR2 YYNGEE.

The chain recombines TRBV9 with TRBJ2-5, with D tentatively TRBD2 (6 bases). The germline V gene encodes CDR1 SGDLS and CDR2 YYNGEE. The CDR3 has 16 amino acids. V was trimmed by 3 bases and J by 5 bases, leaving 20 bases between them. The CDR3 is CASSASPGLQGETQYF. CDR3 sequence (DNA): TGTGCCAGCAGCGCTTCTCCGGGACTCCAAGGGGAGACCCAGTACTTC.

This clone was found once. The chain has TRBV6-6 and TRBJ2-1; D is ambiguous. Trimming removed 4 bases at V and 5 bases at J, with 15 bases between. Germline CDR1 is MNHNY and CDR2 is SVGAGI (reference sequence). The CDR3 totals 15 residues. The CDR3 bases are TGTGCCAGCAGTTGGCCCCGTGATACCGACAATGAGCAGTTCTTC. Translated: CASSWPRDTDNEQFF.

This clone was observed once. J is TRBJ2-7 and V is TRBV6-1; weak D call: TRBD2 (5 bases). The CDR3 contains 12 residues. Trimming cost V 6 bases and J 3 bases, with 9 bases left between them. Germline CDR1 and CDR2: MNHNS and SASEGT. CDR3 in amino acids: CASRPGSYEQYF. As DNA, the CDR3 is TGTGCCAGCAGGCCGGGGAGCTACGAGCAGTACTTC.

The V gene is TRBV7-9, the J gene TRBJ1-4; 8 positions match TRBD1. Germline V gene lookup returns CDR1 SEHNR and CDR2 FQNEAQ (reference sequence). V lost 6 bases, J lost 8 bases, and 8 bases stayed unmatched. The CDR3 has 14 amino acids. CDR3 amino acids: CASRIDRGDEKLFF. CDR3 bases: TGTGCCAGCAGGATCGACAGGGGTGACGAAAAACTGTTTTTT.

For the CDR3, the DNA is TGTGCCAGCAGTCTACACAGGGGTCTGGATCAGCCCCAGCATTTT. It is translated as CASSLHRGLDQPQHF. The chain recombines TRBV6-5 with TRBJ1-5; 7 nucleotides line up with TRBD1. This CDR3 is built from 15 residues. Germline V lookup: CDR1 MNHEY, CDR2 SVGAGI. V shed 5 bases, J shed 5 bases, and the junction held 9 bases outside the gene matches.

The chain links TRBV28 to TRBJ1-6, with a tentative D call TRBD1 (6 bases). The CDR3 covers 15 residues. Trimming cost V 5 bases and J 3 bases, with 11 bases left between them. The germline CDR1 and CDR2 sequences are MDHEN and SYDVKM. The DNA for the CDR3 is TGTGCCAGCAGTCCCCCGGACAGCTATAATTCACCCCTCCACTTT. Translation gives CASSPPDSYNSPLHF. Supplemented by reference TRBV28 and TRBJ1-6, the full variable domain reads DVKVTQSSRYLVKRTGEKVFLECVQDMDHENMFWYRQDPGLGLRLIYFSYDVKMKEKGDIPEGYSVSREKKERFSLILESASTNQTSMYLCASSPPDSYNSPLHFGNGTRLTVT.

V usage is TRBV4-1 and J usage is TRBJ2-5; 8 nucleotides line up with TRBD2. The CDR3 extends over 15 amino acids. Germline V gene sequence: CDR1 MGHRA, CDR2 YSYEKL. The V gene end was trimmed by 3 bases and the J gene end by 10 bases; junction bases not matched to a gene: 13. Here the CDR3 DNA reads TGCGCCAGCAGCCACCAACCTGGGACTAGTGAGGGCCAGTACTTC. This codes for CASSHQPGTSEGQYF.

The genes are TRBV7-9 and TRBJ2-3, with TRBD2 matching 10 bases. Looked up from germline, CDR1 is SEHNR and CDR2 is FQNEAQ (reference sequence). CDR3 size: 17 residues. V lost 0 bases and J lost 2; bases outside the gene matches: 5. Here the CDR3 reads CASSLAGAGGTTDTQYF. Here the CDR3 DNA reads TGTGCCAGCAGCTTAGCTGGAGCGGGGGGGACCACAGATACGCAGTATTTT.

The rearrangement links TRBV14 to TRBJ1-2, with 8 bases aligning to TRBD1. The CDR3 spans 14 residues. V dropped 1 base and J dropped 7; count of bases not matched to a gene: 5. CDR1 and CDR2 from the germline V gene are SGHDN and FVKESK. The CDR3 loop is CASSQAGGGGGYTF. The CDR3, as DNA: TGTGCCAGCAGCCAAGCAGGGGGCGGTGGTGGCTACACCTTC.

This chain links TRBV30 with TRBJ1-1; 10 bases align to TRBD1. The CDR3 totals 15 residues. The trim removed 4 bases at V and 10 bases at J, leaving 15 bases unmatched. Germline-derived CDR1 and CDR2 are GTSNPN and SVGIG (reference sequence). Here the CDR3 DNA reads TGTGCCTGGATGCCCGTATCGCGGGACAGGGGTTTAGCTTTCTTT. It yields the protein CAWMPVSRDRGLAFF.

V and J are TRBV7-8 and TRBJ2-7, with TRBD1 matching 10 bases. CDR1 is SGHVS and CDR2 is FQNEAQ in the germline V gene. The length of the CDR3 is 14 residues. With 6 bases clipped from V and 5 bases from J, the junction kept 7 bases outside the gene matches. CDR3 in amino acids: CASRQPGQGNEQYF. DNA of the CDR3: TGTGCCAGCAGGCAACCGGGACAGGGGAACGAGCAGTACTTC.